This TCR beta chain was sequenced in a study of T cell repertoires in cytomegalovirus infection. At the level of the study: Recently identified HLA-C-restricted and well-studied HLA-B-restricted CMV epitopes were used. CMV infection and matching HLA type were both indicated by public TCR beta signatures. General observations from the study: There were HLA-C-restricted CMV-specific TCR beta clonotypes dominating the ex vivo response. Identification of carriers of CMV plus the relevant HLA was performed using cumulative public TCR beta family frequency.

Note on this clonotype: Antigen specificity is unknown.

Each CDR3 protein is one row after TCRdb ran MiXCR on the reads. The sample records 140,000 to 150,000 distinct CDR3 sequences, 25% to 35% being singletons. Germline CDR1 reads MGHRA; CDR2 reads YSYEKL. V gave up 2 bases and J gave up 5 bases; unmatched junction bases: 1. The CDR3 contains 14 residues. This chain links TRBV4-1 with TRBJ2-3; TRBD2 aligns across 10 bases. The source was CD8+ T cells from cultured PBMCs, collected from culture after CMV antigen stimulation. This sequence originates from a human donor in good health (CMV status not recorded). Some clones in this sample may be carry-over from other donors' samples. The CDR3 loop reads CASSQKRGGDTQYF. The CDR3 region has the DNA TGCGCCAGCAGCCAAAAGCGGGGGGGAGATACGCAGTATTTT.